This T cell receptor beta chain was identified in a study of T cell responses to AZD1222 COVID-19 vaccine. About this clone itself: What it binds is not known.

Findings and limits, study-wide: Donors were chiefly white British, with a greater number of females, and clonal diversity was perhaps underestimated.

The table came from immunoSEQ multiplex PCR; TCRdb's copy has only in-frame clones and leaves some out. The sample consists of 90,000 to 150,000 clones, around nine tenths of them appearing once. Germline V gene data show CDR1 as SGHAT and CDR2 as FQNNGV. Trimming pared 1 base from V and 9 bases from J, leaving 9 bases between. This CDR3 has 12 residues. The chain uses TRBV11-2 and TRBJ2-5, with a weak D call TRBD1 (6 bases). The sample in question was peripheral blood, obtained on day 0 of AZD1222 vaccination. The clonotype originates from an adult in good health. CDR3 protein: CASSLGSGAQYF. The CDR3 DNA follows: TGTGCCAGCAGCTTAGGATCAGGGGCCCAGTACTTC.